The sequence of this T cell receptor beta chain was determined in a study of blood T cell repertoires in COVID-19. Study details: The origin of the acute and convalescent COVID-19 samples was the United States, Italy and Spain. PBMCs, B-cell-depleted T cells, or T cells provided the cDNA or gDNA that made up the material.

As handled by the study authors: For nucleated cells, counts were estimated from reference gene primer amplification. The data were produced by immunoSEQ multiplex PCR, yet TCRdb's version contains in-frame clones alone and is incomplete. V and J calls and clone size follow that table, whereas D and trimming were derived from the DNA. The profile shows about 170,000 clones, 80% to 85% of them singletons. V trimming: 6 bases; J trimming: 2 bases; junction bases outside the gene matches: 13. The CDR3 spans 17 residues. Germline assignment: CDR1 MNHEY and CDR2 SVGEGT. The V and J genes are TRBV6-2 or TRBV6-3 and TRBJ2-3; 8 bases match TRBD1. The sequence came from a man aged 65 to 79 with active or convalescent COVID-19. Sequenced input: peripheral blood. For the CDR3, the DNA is TGTGCCAGCAGCCAGCTCGAGCGGACAGGGACCACAGATACGCAGTATTTT. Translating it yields CASSQLERTGTTDTQYF.